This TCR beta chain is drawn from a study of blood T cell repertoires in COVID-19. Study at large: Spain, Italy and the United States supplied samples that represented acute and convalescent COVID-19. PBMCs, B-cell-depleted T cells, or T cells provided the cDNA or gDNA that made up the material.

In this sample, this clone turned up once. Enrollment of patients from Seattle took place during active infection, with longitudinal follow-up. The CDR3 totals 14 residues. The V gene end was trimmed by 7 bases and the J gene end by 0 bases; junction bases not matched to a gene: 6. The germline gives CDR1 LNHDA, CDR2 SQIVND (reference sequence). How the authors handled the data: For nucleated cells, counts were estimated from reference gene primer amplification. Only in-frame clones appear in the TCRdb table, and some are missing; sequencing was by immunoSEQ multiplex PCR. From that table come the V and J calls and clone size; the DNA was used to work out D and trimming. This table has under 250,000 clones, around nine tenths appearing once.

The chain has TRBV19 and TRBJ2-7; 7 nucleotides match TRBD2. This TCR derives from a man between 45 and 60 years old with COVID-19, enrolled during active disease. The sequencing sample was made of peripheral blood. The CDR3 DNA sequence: TGTGCCAGTACCTCAGCGGGGTCCTCCTACGAGCAGTACTTC. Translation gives CASTSAGSSYEQYF.